This entry concerns a single TCR beta chain. PCR involved 60 Vbeta and 13 Jbeta primers. Here immunoSEQ multiplex PCR was the method, and the copy in TCRdb shows in-frame clones only, minus some. This sample has 120,000 or so clones, with around 72% found just once. This sample is drawn from a study of cytomegalovirus exposure and HLA in healthy donors. Study context: Samples from HLA-typed donors yielded some 85 million unique TCRs in an early data release.

The sequence derives from a woman aged 45-65 years in good health and CMV-seropositive. Sequencing was carried out using PBMCs.

CDR3 nucleotides: TGTGCCAGCAGCTTGTGGTACATCGAGGGGGACACCTTC. As protein: CASSLWYIEGDTF. The V gene is TRBV5-6, the J gene TRBJ1-2; possibly TRBD1 for D (6 bases). The V gene's germline CDR1 is SGHDT and CDR2 YYEEEE. The V and J ends lost 1 base and 12 bases respectively, with 16 bases between them. CDR3 length: 13 residues.